The subject of this entry is one TCR beta chain. The CDR3 is 12 residues long. The ends were cut back, 6 bases at V and 3 bases at J, with 8 bases in the middle. The data belong to a study of blood T cell repertoires in COVID-19. Assay used: immunoSEQ multiplex PCR; TCRdb lists only in-frame clones, some missing. This sample has about 140,000 clones, with over 75% found just once. This sequence joins TRBV12-3 or TRBV12-4 and TRBJ1-2, with D possibly being TRBD1 (6 bases). Material for sequencing was peripheral blood. The sequence derives from a man between 65 and 85 years old with acute or convalescent COVID-19. In nucleotides, the CDR3 is TGTGCCAGCAGCACAGGGTACTATGGCTACACCTTC. This translates into CASSTGYYGYTF.